The 14 T cell receptor beta chains below all came from one sample that was sequenced in a study of blood T cell repertoires in COVID-19. Measured with immunoSEQ multiplex PCR; TCRdb has only the in-frame clones, and not every one. The sample contains roughly 150,000 clones, about 83% of which appear only once. The sequenced material came from peripheral blood. These receptors were collected from a woman of 80 years or more with COVID-19, enrolled during active disease.

This clone was detected only once. The V call is TRBV12-5, the J call TRBJ2-1; 10 bases are shared with TRBD2. The J segment lost 7 bases and the V segment lost 0 bases, leaving 9 bases of the junction unmatched. The germline CDR1 and CDR2 sequences are LGHNT and FRNRAP. The CDR3 runs to 17 residues. CDR3: CASGLVSGRASRNEQFF. The CDR3 DNA sequence: TGTGCTAGTGGTTTGGTGAGCGGGAGGGCCTCGAGGAATGAGCAGTTCTTC.

The chain combines TRBV7-9 with TRBJ1-2; 7 bases are a match to TRBD1. V dropped 3 bases and J dropped 4; count of bases not matched to a gene: 2. The CDR3 length is 13 residues. Germline lookup yields CDR1 SEHNR and CDR2 FQNEAQ (reference sequence). The CDR3 loop reads CASSLGQSYGYTF. For the CDR3, the DNA is TGTGCCAGCAGCTTGGGACAGTCCTATGGCTACACCTTC.

This chain uses TRBV18 with TRBJ1-2; a weak D match, TRBD1 (5 bases). This CDR3 has 15 amino acids. Germline CDR1 reads KGHSH; CDR2 reads LQKENI. Trimming pared 4 bases from V and 1 base from J, leaving 13 bases between. The CDR3 sequence is CASSLPPQGNYGYTF. CDR3 DNA: TGTGCCAGCTCACTACCACCCCAGGGTAACTATGGCTACACCTTC.

CDR3 sequence reads: CASSPTGGPETQYF. CDR3 nucleotide sequence: TGTGCCAGCAGCCCTACAGGCGGTCCGGAGACCCAGTACTTC. The J gene is TRBJ2-5, the V gene TRBV7-3; a weak D match, TRBD1 (5 bases). CDR1 is SGHTA and CDR2 is FQGTGA in the germline V gene. Trimming took 5 bases from V and 5 from J, leaving 15 bases between them. This CDR3 contains 14 residues.

Concerning this clone itself: Other DNA sequences in the sample encode the same CDR3. V and J are TRBV7-9 and TRBJ2-7; 9 bases fit TRBD2. CDR3 length: 16 amino acids. CDR1 and CDR2 (germline): SEHNR, FQNEAQ (reference sequence). J lost 7 bases, V lost 5 bases, and 15 bases had no gene match. CDR3 amino acids: CASSRSGRGGAGEQYF. In nucleotides, the CDR3 is TGTGCCAGCAGCCGGAGCGGTCGCGGGGGGGCCGGGGAGCAGTACTTC.

The DNA for the CDR3 is TGTGCCAGCAGCCTCCGCCAGGCAGGGGGTGGTTCACCCCTCCACTTT. Amino acid sequence: CASSLRQAGGGSPLHF. The J gene is TRBJ1-6, the V gene TRBV7-3; 7 bases line up with TRBD1. V shed 5 bases and J 9 bases; nucleotides not matched to a gene: 13. CDR3 length: 16 amino acids. The germline V gene encodes CDR1 SGHTA and CDR2 FQGTGA.

This chain connects TRBV20-1 to TRBJ2-1; possibly TRBD2 for D (6 bases). The CDR3 spans 11 residues. From germline, CDR1 is DFQATT and CDR2 SNEGSKA (reference sequence). V dropped 6 bases and J dropped 8 bases, with 11 bases sitting between them. The CDR3 sequence: CSAPREYEQFF. CDR3 coding DNA: TGCAGTGCCCCGCGGGAATATGAGCAGTTCTTC.

This chain joins TRBV25-1 and TRBJ2-1; 10 nucleotides agree with TRBD1. Germline values: CDR1 MGHDK, CDR2 SYGVNS. V shed 6 bases, J shed 6 bases, and the junction held 8 bases outside the gene matches. The CDR3 has 15 residues. CDR3 loop: CASSDPGTGANEQFF. CDR3 nucleotide sequence: TGTGCCAGCAGCGATCCCGGGACAGGGGCCAATGAGCAGTTCTTC.

V and J are TRBV28 and TRBJ2-3; 8 positions agree with TRBD1. Germline V lookup: CDR1 MDHEN, CDR2 SYDVKM. J was trimmed by 10 bases and V by 3 bases; bases with no gene match: 15. The CDR3 loop spans 16 amino acids. The CDR3 DNA follows: TGTGCCAGCAGTTTTGTGAGCCAGGGGGCGTACGGCGCGCAGTATTTT. Translating gives CASSFVSQGAYGAQYF. The full variable domain, its missing parts supplied by reference TRBV28 and TRBJ2-3, is DVKVTQSSRYLVKRTGEKVFLECVQDMDHENMFWYRQDPGLGLRLIYFSYDVKMKEKGDIPEGYSVSREKKERFSLILESASTNQTSMYLCASSFVSQGAYGAQYFGPGTRLTVL.

The chain carries TRBV7-2 and TRBJ2-2; no reliable D call. V gave up 5 bases and J gave up 6 bases, with 13 bases separating them. CDR3 length: 14 amino acids. Germline CDR1 is SGHTA and CDR2 is FQGNSA. The CDR3 region is CASSLALGPGELFF. The CDR3 DNA reads as TGTGCCAGCAGCCTGGCCCTAGGCCCCGGGGAGCTGTTTTTT.

The chain links TRBV5-4 to TRBJ2-5, with TRBD2 as a possible D gene (6 bases). This CDR3 region has 13 residues. Trimming took off 2 bases at V and 4 bases at J, with 9 bases between the two ends. The germline V gene encodes CDR1 SGHNT and CDR2 YYREEE (reference sequence). The CDR3 DNA reads as TGTGCCAGCAGCTTTCCCGGGGGAGAGACCCAGTACTTC. Amino acid sequence: CASSFPGGETQYF.

The rearrangement uses TRBV5-1 and TRBJ1-4; D might be TRBD1 (6 bases). The CDR3 runs 15 residues. The V gene's germline CDR1 is SGHRS and CDR2 YFSETQ. Trimming removed 0 bases from V and 7 bases from J, with 13 bases in between. The CDR3 DNA follows: TGCGCCAGCAGCTTGGCGGGACACGGGGTTGAAAAACTGTTTTTT. Protein: CASSLAGHGVEKLFF.

The V call is TRBV7-2, the J call TRBJ2-7; 8 bases line up with TRBD2. The CDR3 has 14 amino acids. The V segment lost 3 bases and the J segment 6 bases; nucleotides outside the gene matches: 7. The V gene's germline CDR1 is SGHTA and CDR2 FQGNSA. In nucleotides, the CDR3 is TGTGCCAGCAGCTTTCTGGCGGGAGGAGGCGAGCAGTACTTC. It encodes CASSFLAGGGEQYF.

The sample holds one count of this clone. The gene calls are TRBV27 and TRBJ2-4; D unclear. Trimming took 8 bases from V and 0 from J, leaving 8 bases between them. The V gene's germline CDR1 is MNHEY and CDR2 SMNVEV (reference sequence). This CDR3 comprises 13 residues. CDR3 sequence: CASADLAKNIQYF. CDR3 DNA: TGTGCCAGCGCGGATCTAGCCAAAAACATTCAGTACTTC.